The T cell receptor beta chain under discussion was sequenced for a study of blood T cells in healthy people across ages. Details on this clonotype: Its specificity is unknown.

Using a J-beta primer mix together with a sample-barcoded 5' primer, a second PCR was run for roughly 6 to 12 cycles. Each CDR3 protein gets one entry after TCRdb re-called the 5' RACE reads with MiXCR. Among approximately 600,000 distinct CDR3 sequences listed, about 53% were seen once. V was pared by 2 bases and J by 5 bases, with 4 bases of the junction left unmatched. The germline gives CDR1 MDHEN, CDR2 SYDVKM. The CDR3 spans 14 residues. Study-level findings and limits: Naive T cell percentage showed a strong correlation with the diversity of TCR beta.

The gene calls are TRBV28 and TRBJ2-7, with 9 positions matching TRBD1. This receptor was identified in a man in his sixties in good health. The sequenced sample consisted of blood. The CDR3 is CASSLPDRGDEQYF. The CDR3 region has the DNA TGTGCCAGCAGTTTACCGGACAGGGGAGACGAGCAGTACTTC.